Sequencing of this TCR beta chain was carried out in a study of Ad26.COV2.S vaccination and SARS-CoV-2 variants. As for the study in general: Intramuscular Ad26.COV2.S at 5x10^10 or 1x10^11 viral particles.

Comment on this clone: Antigen: not known.

General study results and limits: Participants given vaccine showed non-spike TCR breadth similar to that of placebo recipients.

The germline V and J ends were trimmed by 2 bases and 5 bases, with 12 bases remaining between them. The CDR3 is 15 amino acids. Germline V gene lookup returns CDR1 LGHDT and CDR2 YNNKEL (reference sequence). Treatment: roughly 20 received Ad26.COV2.S at low or high dose, single or two shots; 5 received placebo; per-sample allocation not given. Day 63 after the first vaccine or placebo injection was the time point for sampling. Assay used: immunoSEQ multiplex PCR; TCRdb lists only in-frame clones, some missing. The table has some 460,000 clones, 80% to 90% seen once. This clonotype was obtained from a person aged 18-60 years who received the Ad26.COV2.S COVID-19 vaccine or a placebo. Sequencing was performed on peripheral blood, taken in a trial of Ad26.COV2.S vaccine versus placebo. The genes are TRBV3-1 (or the pseudogene TRBV3-2) and TRBJ2-2, with D possibly matching TRBD2 (6 bases). This CDR3 is CASSQNGGTTGELFF. CDR3 nucleotide sequence: TGTGCCAGCAGCCAAAATGGGGGGACGACCGGGGAGCTGTTTTTT.